The clone carrying this TCR beta chain was seen at least ten times. Trimming shortened V by 0 bases and J by 5 bases, and 10 bases separated the two germline ends. This CDR3 has 14 residues. The germline V gene has CDR1 LGHNA and CDR2 YSLEER. The data were obtained in a study of blood T cells in healthy people across ages. Primed by a sample-barcoded 5' primer and a J-beta primer mix, a second PCR proceeded for 7 to 11 cycles. From the 5' RACE reads, TCRdb called clonotypes with MiXCR, one entry per CDR3 protein. The sample yields some 930,000 distinct CDR3 sequences, about 27% seen once. These data were likewise used in another study, on T cells of mothers and their children.

The genes are TRBV4-3 and TRBJ2-5; D remains ambiguous. Specimen: blood. The receptor comes from a woman in her 40s in good health. The CDR3, as DNA: TGCGCCAGCAGCCAAGATCAGAGGCGGGAGACCCAGTACTTC. It translates to CASSQDQRRETQYF.